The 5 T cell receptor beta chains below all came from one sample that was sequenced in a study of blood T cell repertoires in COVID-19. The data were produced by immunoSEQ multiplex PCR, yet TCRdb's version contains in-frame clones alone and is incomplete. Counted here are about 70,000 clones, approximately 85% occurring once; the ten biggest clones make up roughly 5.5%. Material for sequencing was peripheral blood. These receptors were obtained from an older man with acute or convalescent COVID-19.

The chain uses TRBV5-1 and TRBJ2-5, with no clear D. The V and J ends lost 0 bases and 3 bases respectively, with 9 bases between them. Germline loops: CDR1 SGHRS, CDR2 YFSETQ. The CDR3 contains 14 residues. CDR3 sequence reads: CASSLGLLEETQYF. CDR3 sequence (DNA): TGCGCCAGCAGCTTGGGGCTGCTGGAAGAGACCCAGTACTTC.

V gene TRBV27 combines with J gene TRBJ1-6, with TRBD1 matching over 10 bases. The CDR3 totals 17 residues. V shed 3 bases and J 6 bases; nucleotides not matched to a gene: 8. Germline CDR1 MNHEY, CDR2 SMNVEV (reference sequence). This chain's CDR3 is CASSFTAGTGANSPLHF. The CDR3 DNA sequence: TGTGCCAGCAGTTTCACCGCCGGGACAGGGGCTAATTCACCCCTCCACTTT.

The CDR3 DNA follows: TGTGCCAGCAAAAACGCCGGACAGGGGGGGACTGAAGCTTTCTTT. This gives the protein CASKNAGQGGTEAFF. The V and J genes are TRBV28 and TRBJ1-1, with TRBD1 matching over 10 bases. V dropped 7 bases and J dropped 5; count of bases not matched to a gene: 10. This CDR3 has 15 residues. Germline V CDR1 and CDR2: MDHEN, SYDVKM.

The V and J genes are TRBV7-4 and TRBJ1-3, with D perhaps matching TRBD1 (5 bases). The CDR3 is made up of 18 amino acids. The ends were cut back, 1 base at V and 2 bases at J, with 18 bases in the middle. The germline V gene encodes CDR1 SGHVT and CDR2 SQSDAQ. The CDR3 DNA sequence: TGTGCCAGCAGCTTAGATTGTGGCCGGACAAGTGCTGGAAACACCATATATTTT. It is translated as CASSLDCGRTSAGNTIYF. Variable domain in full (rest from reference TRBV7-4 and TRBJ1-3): GAGVSQSPRYKVAKRGRDVALRCDSISGHVTLYWYRQTLGQGSEVLTYSQSDAQRDKSGRPSGRFSAERPERSVSTLKIQRTEQGDSAVYLCASSLDCGRTSAGNTIYFGEGSWLTVV.

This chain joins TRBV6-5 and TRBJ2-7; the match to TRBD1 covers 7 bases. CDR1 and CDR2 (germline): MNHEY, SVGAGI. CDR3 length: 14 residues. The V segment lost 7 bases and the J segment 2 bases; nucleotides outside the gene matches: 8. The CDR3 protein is CASKSGQTAYEQYF. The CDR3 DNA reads TGTGCCAGCAAATCGGGACAGACCGCCTACGAGCAGTACTTC.